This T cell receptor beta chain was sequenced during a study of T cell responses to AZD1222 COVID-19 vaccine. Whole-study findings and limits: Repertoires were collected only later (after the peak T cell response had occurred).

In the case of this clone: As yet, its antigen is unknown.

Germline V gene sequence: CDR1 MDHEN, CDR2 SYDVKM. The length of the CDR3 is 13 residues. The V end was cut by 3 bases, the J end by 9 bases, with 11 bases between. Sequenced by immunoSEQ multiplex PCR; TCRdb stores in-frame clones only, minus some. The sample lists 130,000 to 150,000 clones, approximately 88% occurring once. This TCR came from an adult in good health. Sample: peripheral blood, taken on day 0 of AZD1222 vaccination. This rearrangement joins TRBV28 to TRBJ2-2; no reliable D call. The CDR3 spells CASSLLNPRELFF. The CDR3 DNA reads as TGTGCCAGCAGTTTGCTTAATCCACGGGAGCTGTTTTTT.